This passage covers 27 T cell receptor beta chains from one sample sequenced in a study of T cells after yellow fever vaccination. TCRdb re-called the 5' RACE reads with MiXCR, one entry per CDR3 protein. The sample records tens of thousands of distinct CDR3 sequences, roughly 10% being singletons. This sample comprised PBMCs, either bulk or a sorted T-cell subset (CD4+, CD8+, memory, or dextramer-sorted; not recorded which), obtained around 15 days after the first yellow fever vaccination. These receptor sequences come from a young man who received the YFV17D yellow fever vaccine.

This clonotype showed up many times. The chain combines TRBV5-1 with TRBJ2-3, with D possibly TRBD1 on 6 matching bases. The CDR3 sequence is 16 residues long. Germline CDR1 SGHRS, CDR2 YFSETQ. V lost 4 bases to trimming and J lost 4 bases, with 19 bases between them. This chain's CDR3 is CASSPLLQGQSDTQYF. Here the CDR3 DNA reads TGCGCCAGCAGCCCCTTATTGCAGGGACAATCAGATACGCAGTATTTT.

This clonotype came up many times. This chain connects TRBV21-1 to TRBJ1-1; TRBD1 reflects the table's D call only, with no check against the DNA. TRBV21-1 is given as a pseudogene. This CDR3 is 15 amino acids long. The CDR3 is CASSKEEGDNTEAFF. The CDR3 coding sequence is TGTGCCAGCAGCAAAGAGGAGGGGGATAACACTGAAGCTTTCTTT.

This rearrangement joins TRBV7-2 to TRBJ2-5; either TRBD1 or TRBD2 may fit D (5 bases each). The germline V and J ends were trimmed by 0 bases and 4 bases, with 15 bases remaining between them. From germline, CDR1 is SGHTA and CDR2 FQGNSA. This CDR3 has 16 residues. The CDR3 region has the DNA TGTGCCAGCAGCTTAGCAGGGACGACCCCGAGAGAGACCCAGTACTTC. Translated, it gives CASSLAGTTPRETQYF.

About this clonotype itself: This sequence may be a read error, since a much larger clone differs from it by one base. The chain carries TRBV2 and TRBJ2-4, with D tentatively TRBD1 (6 bases). Germline loops: CDR1 SNHLY, CDR2 FYNNEI. This CDR3 is 14 amino acids long. With 7 bases removed from V and 7 bases from J, the gap between germline ends came to 17 bases. CDR3 region: CASTDEAGANIQYF. The CDR3 DNA sequence: TGTGCCAGCACTGATGAGGCAGGGGCGAACATTCAGTACTTC.

This clonotype was recorded at least ten times. The rearrangement uses TRBV10-3 and TRBJ2-3; tentatively, D is TRBD2 (5 bases). Germline V CDR1 and CDR2: ENHRY, SYGVKD. This CDR3 is 13 amino acids long. Trimming cost V 0 bases and J 4 bases, with 5 bases left between them. The CDR3 DNA is TGTGCCATCAGTGAGTCGAGGGCAGATACGCAGTATTTT. Translating it yields CAISESRADTQYF.

This clonotype showed up many times. V and J are TRBV5-1 and TRBJ2-2, with unresolved D. CDR1 SGHRS and CDR2 YFSETQ come from the germline V gene. Trimming cost V 7 bases and J 6 bases, with 16 bases left between them. This CDR3 contains 14 residues. As DNA, the CDR3 is TGCGCCAGCGGTCTCCTTGGCGTTCCCGGGGAGCTGTTTTTT. It codes for CASGLLGVPGELFF. The full variable domain, its missing parts supplied by reference TRBV5-1 and TRBJ2-2, is KAGVTQTPRYLIKTRGQQVTLSCSPISGHRSVSWYQQTPGQGLQFLFEYFSETQRNKGNFPGRFSGRQFSNSRSEMNVSTLELGDSALYLCASGLLGVPGELFFGEGSRLTVL.

This clonotype was observed at least ten times. V gene TRBV15 combines with J gene TRBJ2-1; TRBD2 agrees at 11 bases. The J segment lost 5 bases and the V segment lost 5 bases, leaving 5 bases of the junction unmatched. Germline V gene lookup returns CDR1 LNHNV and CDR2 YYDKDF (reference sequence). The CDR3 extends over 15 amino acids. The CDR3 sequence: CATSGRLAGNNEQFF. Here the CDR3 DNA reads TGTGCCACCAGCGGAAGACTAGCGGGGAACAATGAGCAGTTCTTC.

This clonotype was seen repeatedly, ten times or more. The chain uses TRBV27 and TRBJ1-1; D remains unclear. V lost 0 bases and J lost 0, with 8 bases in between. This CDR3 contains 15 residues. Germline values: CDR1 MNHEY, CDR2 SMNVEV (reference sequence). The CDR3 DNA reads as TGTGCCAGCAGTTTATCGGGCCGGCTGAACACTGAAGCTTTCTTT. Translated, it gives CASSLSGRLNTEAFF.

This clonotype has more than one count but fewer than ten. This rearrangement joins TRBV30 to TRBJ1-1; D unclear. The V gene's germline CDR1 is GTSNPN and CDR2 SVGIG (reference sequence). The CDR3 is made up of 12 amino acids. Trimming cost V 1 base and J 5 bases, with 8 bases left between them. In nucleotides, the CDR3 is TGTGCCTGGAGTGGACAACCTACTGAAGCTTTCTTT. Translated, it gives CAWSGQPTEAFF. Full variable domain (missing parts from reference TRBV30 and TRBJ1-1): SQTIHQWPATLVQPVGSPLSLECTVEGTSNPNLYWYRQAAGRGLQLLFYSVGIGQISSEVPQNLSASRPQDRQFILSSKKLLLSDSGFYLCAWSGQPTEAFFGQGTRLTVV.

Remarks on this clonotype: Given a much more abundant clone one base away, this may be a read error. Here the CDR3 reads CASVDPNYSYTF. CDR3 nucleotides: TGTGCCTCGGTGGACCCTAACTATAGCTACACCTTC. The V and J genes are TRBV7-2 and TRBJ1-2; no definite D call. The CDR3 contains 12 residues. From germline, CDR1 is SGHTA and CDR2 FQGNSA.

This clonotype has at least ten counts. The rearrangement joins TRBV4-1 to TRBJ2-1; D remains ambiguous. Trimming stripped 4 bases from V and 0 bases from J, with 16 bases between. The CDR3 extends over 17 amino acids. Germline values: CDR1 MGHRA, CDR2 YSYEKL. CDR3 amino acids: CASSLTPFTVSYNEQFF. Written as DNA, the CDR3 is TGCGCCAGCAGCCTGACCCCCTTCACTGTCTCCTACAATGAGCAGTTCTTC.

Of note for this clonotype: A read error may explain this, as a much larger clone is one base away. This chain connects TRBV5-1 to TRBJ2-2; D tentatively reads TRBD1 or TRBD2 (6 bases each). Germline loops: CDR1 SGHRS, CDR2 YFSETQ. CDR3 size: 16 residues. The CDR3 reads CASSILGGQNTWELFF. CDR3 bases: TGCGCCAGCAGCATACTCGGGGGCCAGAACACCTGGGAGCTGTTTTTT.

This clonotype was observed at least ten times. The V call is TRBV7-2, the J call TRBJ1-1; D may be TRBD1 (5 bases). CDR1 is SGHTA and CDR2 is FQGNSA in the germline V gene. V was clipped by 4 bases and J by 1 base, with 13 bases between them. The length of the CDR3 is 15 residues. The CDR3 is CASSSMSQGNTEAFF. In nucleotides, the CDR3 is TGTGCCAGCAGCTCGATGTCCCAGGGGAACACTGAAGCTTTCTTT. The variable domain in full, with the rest retrieved from reference TRBV7-2 and TRBJ1-1, is GAGVSQSPSNKVTEKGKDVELRCDPISGHTALYWYRQSLGQGLEFLIYFQGNSAPDKSGLPSDRFSAERTGGSVSTLTIQRTQQEDSAVYLCASSSMSQGNTEAFFGQGTRLTVV.

As regards this clonotype: Given a much more abundant clone one base away, this may be a read error. The gene calls are TRBV27 and TRBJ1-2, with TRBD1 identical over 9 bases. Looked up from germline, CDR1 is MNHEY and CDR2 is SMNVEV (reference sequence). The trim removed 4 bases at V and 9 bases at J, leaving 9 bases unmatched. This CDR3 region has 14 residues. The CDR3 region has the DNA TGTGCCAGCAGTTCCCCAGGGACAGGGAATTGCTACACCTTC. It specifies CASSSPGTGNCYTF.

This clonotype was seen a handful of times. The CDR3 sequence is CSARDSGGAETQYF. CDR3 DNA: TGCAGTGCTAGAGATAGCGGGGGGGCAGAGACCCAGTACTTC. The chain couples TRBV20-1 to TRBJ2-5; 11 bases match TRBD2. CDR1 DFQATT and CDR2 SNEGSKA come from the germline V gene (reference sequence). With V trimmed by 0 bases and J by 4 bases, 1 base remained unmatched. The CDR3 loop spans 14 amino acids.

This clonotype has ten or more counts. This CDR3 reads CSASSVPYNEQFF. The CDR3 coding sequence is TGCAGTGCTTCTAGTGTCCCCTACAATGAGCAGTTCTTC. The V and J genes are TRBV20-1 and TRBJ2-1; D not certain. The CDR3 has 13 residues. The V gene's germline CDR1 is DFQATT and CDR2 SNEGSKA (reference sequence). Trimming shortened V by 5 bases and J by 2 bases, and 10 bases separated the two germline ends.

Many counts were recorded for this clonotype. The chain links TRBV20-1 to TRBJ2-3, with D perhaps given as TRBD1 or TRBD2 (5 bases each). This CDR3 has 15 amino acids. V lost 5 bases to trimming and J lost 2 bases, with 17 bases between them. Germline CDR1 DFQATT, CDR2 SNEGSKA (reference sequence). The CDR3 DNA reads as TGCAGTGCTGGTAACCCGACCGGGACCACAGATACGCAGTATTTT. Protein product: CSAGNPTGTTDTQYF.

The CDR3 reads CASSFFGSNNEQFF. The DNA for the CDR3 is TGTGCCAGCAGTTTCTTCGGCAGTAACAATGAGCAGTTCTTC. The chain combines TRBV12-3 or TRBV12-4 with TRBJ2-1; D is unresolved. V dropped 3 bases and J dropped 5 bases, with 11 bases sitting between them. The CDR3 length is 14 residues.

This clonotype has at least ten counts. The CDR3 nucleotides are TGCAGTGCCACGGCGGGGCTCCTCTATGGCTACACCTTC. Protein product: CSATAGLLYGYTF. The chain uses TRBV20-1 and TRBJ1-2, with D possibly TRBD1 on 5 matching bases. CDR3 length: 13 residues. CDR1 is DFQATT, CDR2 SNEGSKA, per germline (reference sequence). V gave up 6 bases and J gave up 4 bases, with 15 bases separating them.

This clonotype has at least ten counts. The chain uses TRBV7-9 and TRBJ2-7, with a tentative D call TRBD1 (6 bases). Trimming removed 4 bases at V and 7 bases at J, with 11 bases between. The CDR3 is made up of 12 amino acids. Germline CDR1 SEHNR, CDR2 FQNEAQ (reference sequence). The chain's CDR3 is CASSSGTQEQYF. For the CDR3, the DNA is TGTGCCAGCAGCTCCGGGACACAGGAGCAGTACTTC.

This clonotype was recorded at least ten times. The CDR3 is CASIPGQGVLSNTEAFF. CDR3 in DNA: TGTGCCAGCATCCCGGGACAGGGCGTTCTCTCGAACACTGAAGCTTTCTTT. This chain uses TRBV2 with TRBJ1-1; 9 nucleotides line up with TRBD1. CDR1 is SNHLY, CDR2 FYNNEI, per germline. V shed 7 bases and J 1 base; nucleotides not matched to a gene: 13. The CDR3 extends over 17 amino acids.

In its sample, this clonotype was seen many times. The J gene is TRBJ1-2, the V gene TRBV12-3 or TRBV12-4; no clear D gene. The CDR3 has 13 residues. Trimming took off 1 base at V and 4 bases at J, with 7 bases between the two ends. For the CDR3, the DNA is TGTGCCAGCAGTTTAGGCACGGTCTATGGCTACACCTTC. Its protein is CASSLGTVYGYTF.

The CDR3 loop reads CASSQRQGDEQYV. CDR3 DNA sequence: TGCGCCAGCAGCCAGAGACAGGGGGACGAGCAGTACGTC. The rearrangement joins TRBV4-1 to TRBJ2-7; 9 nucleotides agree with TRBD1. After removal of 3 bases from V and 5 bases from J, the junction contained 2 bases not matched to a gene. From germline, CDR1 is MGHRA and CDR2 YSYEKL. The CDR3 has 13 amino acids.

The sample holds many counts of this clonotype. The chain joins TRBV3-1 to TRBJ1-5; the D is unclear. The CDR3 length is 13 residues. The germline V gene has CDR1 LGHDT and CDR2 YNNKEL (reference sequence). The ends were cut back, 0 bases at V and 7 bases at J, with 7 bases in the middle. CDR3 residues: CASSQDMIQPQHF. The CDR3 DNA follows: TGTGCCAGCAGCCAAGACATGATCCAGCCCCAGCATTTT.

This clonotype was recorded at least ten times. The chain carries TRBV6-1 and TRBJ2-3; 15 nucleotides line up with TRBD2. The V gene's germline CDR1 is MNHNS and CDR2 SASEGT. J was trimmed by 6 bases and V by 5 bases; bases with no gene match: 15. The CDR3 sequence is 19 residues long. The CDR3 reads CASSRGLAGGRPQTDTQYF. CDR3 DNA: TGTGCCAGCAGTAGGGGACTAGCGGGGGGACGCCCCCAGACTGATACGCAGTATTTT.

About this clonotype itself: Being one base from a much bigger clone, this may be a read error. The rearrangement uses TRBV12-3 or TRBV12-4 and TRBJ2-3; D is perhaps TRBD1 or TRBD2 (5 bases each). The CDR3 runs 15 residues. Here the CDR3 DNA reads TGTACCAGCAGTTTAGGAGGACAACCCACAGATACGCAGTATTTT. It translates to CTSSLGGQPTDTQYF.

This clonotype was seen at least ten times. The chain combines TRBV30 with TRBJ2-1; tentative D call: TRBD2 (6 bases). The CDR3 is made up of 16 amino acids. Germline CDR1 GTSNPN, CDR2 SVGIG (reference sequence). V was shortened by 0 bases and J by 3 bases, with 15 bases between the two germline ends. CDR3 nucleotides: TGTGCCTGGAGTGTAGCTGGGACTCACTACTACAATGAGCAGTTCTTC. As protein: CAWSVAGTHYYNEQFF.